Sequencing of this T cell receptor beta chain was carried out in a study of cytomegalovirus exposure and HLA in healthy donors. Points from the study as a whole: For TCR beta chains, V- and J-gene trimming was later linked to a missense DCLRE1C variant.

The study ran its PCR with 60 Vbeta and 13 Jbeta primers. TCRdb keeps only in-frame clones here, not all; method: immunoSEQ multiplex PCR. In the table there are 160,000 or so clones, around 69% of which are singletons. Turning to this clone: Its antigen is undetermined.

The CDR3 runs 16 residues. Germline V gene lookup returns CDR1 SGHTA and CDR2 FQGTGA. V shed 5 bases and J shed 4 bases, with 19 bases lying between them. The sample consisted of PBMCs. The sequence came from a man aged 55 to 70 in good health and CMV-seronegative. The chain is built from TRBV7-3 and TRBJ2-3; tentatively, D is TRBD2 (7 bases). CDR3 DNA: TGTGCCAGCAGCCCCCTGGGGGGGGGCACCCCAGATACGCAGTATTTT. Translating gives CASSPLGGGTPDTQYF.